The clone carrying this TCR beta chain was seen once. This sample is part of a study of CD8 T cells in Susac syndrome. TEMRA cells were FACS-enriched, with CD8+ and CD4+ T cells isolated negatively. A quantity of roughly 0.5 to 1 ug RNA underwent reverse transcription using random hexamers. TCRdb ran MiXCR on the immunoSEQ multiplex PCR reads and lists one entry per CDR3 protein. The table records approximately 110,000 distinct CDR3 sequences, around 94% of them present only once. Germline loops: CDR1 SGDLS, CDR2 YYNGEE. Trimming pared 3 bases from V and 8 bases from J, leaving 12 bases between. CDR3 length: 14 residues.

The rearrangement uses TRBV9 and TRBJ1-6; D is undetermined. This TCR derives from a human donor in good health. The sample was CD4+ T cells from PBMCs. The CDR3 region has the DNA TGTGCCAGCAGCGCCCCGGGCCTGTATTCACCCCTCCACTTT. It translates to CASSAPGLYSPLHF.